The source of this T cell receptor (beta chain) is a study of OX40 agonist ivuxolimab in advanced cancers. This CDR3 contains 15 residues. V was pared by 0 bases and J by 4 bases, with 9 bases between. CDR1 and CDR2 from the germline V gene are MGHDK and SYGVNS. The protocol was immunoSEQ multiplex PCR, while the TCRdb copy is restricted to in-frame clones and leaves out a portion. The sample comprises some 74,000 clones, around 82% of which are singletons, and approximately 5% rests with the top ten. This TCR came from an adult with an advanced solid tumor such as melanoma, head and neck, liver or kidney cancer. The V gene is TRBV25-1, the J gene TRBJ2-2; D could derive from TRBD1 or TRBD2 (5 bases each). Specimen: CD4+ or CD8+ T cells sorted from blood, collected in a trial of the OX40 agonist ivuxolimab. The CDR3 sequence is CASSEYEGTTGELFF. CDR3 nucleotide sequence: TGTGCCAGCAGTGAATATGAGGGGACCACCGGGGAGCTGTTTTTT.